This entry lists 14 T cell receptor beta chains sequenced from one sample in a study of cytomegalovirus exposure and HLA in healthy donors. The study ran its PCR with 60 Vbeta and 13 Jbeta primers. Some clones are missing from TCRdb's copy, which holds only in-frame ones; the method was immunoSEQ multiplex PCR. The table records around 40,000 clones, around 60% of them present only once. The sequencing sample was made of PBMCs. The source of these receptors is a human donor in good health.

CDR3 residues: CATSVPGTSGFNEQFF. The CDR3 DNA follows: TGTGCCACCAGCGTCCCCGGGACTAGCGGGTTCAATGAGCAGTTCTTC. J is TRBJ2-1 and V is TRBV15, with 12 bases that match TRBD2. Per germline, CDR1 LNHNV and CDR2 YYDKDF (reference sequence). This CDR3 region has 16 residues. The ends lost 5 bases at V and 6 bases at J; junction bases unmatched: 8.

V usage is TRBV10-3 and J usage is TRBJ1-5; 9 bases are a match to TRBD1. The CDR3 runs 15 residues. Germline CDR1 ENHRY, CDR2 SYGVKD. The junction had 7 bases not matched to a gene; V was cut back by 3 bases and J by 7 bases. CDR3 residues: CAISETDRGTQPQHF. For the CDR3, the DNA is TGTGCCATCAGTGAAACGGACAGGGGTACCCAGCCCCAGCATTTT.

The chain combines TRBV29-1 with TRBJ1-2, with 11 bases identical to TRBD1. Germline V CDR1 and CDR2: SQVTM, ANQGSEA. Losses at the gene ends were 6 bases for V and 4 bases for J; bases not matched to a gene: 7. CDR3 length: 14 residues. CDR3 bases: TGCAGCGTCCGGACCGGGACAGGGGGCTATGGCTACACCTTC. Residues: CSVRTGTGGYGYTF.

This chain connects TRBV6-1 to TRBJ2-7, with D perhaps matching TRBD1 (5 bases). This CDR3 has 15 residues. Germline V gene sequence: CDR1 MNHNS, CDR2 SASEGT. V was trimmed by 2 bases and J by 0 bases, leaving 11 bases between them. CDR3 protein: CASSEFTGSSYEQYF. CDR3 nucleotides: TGTGCCAGCAGTGAATTTACAGGAAGCTCCTACGAGCAGTACTTC.

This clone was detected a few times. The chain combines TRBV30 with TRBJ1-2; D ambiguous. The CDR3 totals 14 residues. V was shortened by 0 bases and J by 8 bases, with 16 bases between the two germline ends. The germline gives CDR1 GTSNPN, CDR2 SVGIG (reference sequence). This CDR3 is CAWSVLPRIRGYTF. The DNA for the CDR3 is TGTGCCTGGAGTGTACTCCCCAGGATTCGGGGCTACACCTTC.

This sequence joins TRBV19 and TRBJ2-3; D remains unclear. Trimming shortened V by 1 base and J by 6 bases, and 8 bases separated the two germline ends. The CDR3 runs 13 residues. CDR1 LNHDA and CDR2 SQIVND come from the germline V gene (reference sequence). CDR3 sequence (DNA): TGTGCCAGTAGTATAGGGGCCCGGGATACGCAGTATTTT. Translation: CASSIGARDTQYF.

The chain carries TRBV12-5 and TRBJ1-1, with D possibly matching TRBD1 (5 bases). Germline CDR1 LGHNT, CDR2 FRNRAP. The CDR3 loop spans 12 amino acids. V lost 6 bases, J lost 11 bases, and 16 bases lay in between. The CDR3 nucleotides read TGTGCTAGTGGCCGGACGGGACTTGGGGCTTTCTTT. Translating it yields CASGRTGLGAFF.

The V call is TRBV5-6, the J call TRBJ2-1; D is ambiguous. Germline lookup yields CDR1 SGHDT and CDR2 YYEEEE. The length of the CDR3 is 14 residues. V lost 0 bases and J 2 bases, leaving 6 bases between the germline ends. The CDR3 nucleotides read TGTGCCAGCAGCTTGGGTCAGGCCTACAATGAGCAGTTCTTC. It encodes CASSLGQAYNEQFF.

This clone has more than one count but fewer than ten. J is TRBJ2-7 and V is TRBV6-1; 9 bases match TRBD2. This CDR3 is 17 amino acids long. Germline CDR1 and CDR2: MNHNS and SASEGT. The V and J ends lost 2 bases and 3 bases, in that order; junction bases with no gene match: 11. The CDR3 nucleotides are TGTGCCAGCAGTGAATGGGAGGTTGCGGGGGGGCGCTACGAGCAGTACTTC. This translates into CASSEWEVAGGRYEQYF.

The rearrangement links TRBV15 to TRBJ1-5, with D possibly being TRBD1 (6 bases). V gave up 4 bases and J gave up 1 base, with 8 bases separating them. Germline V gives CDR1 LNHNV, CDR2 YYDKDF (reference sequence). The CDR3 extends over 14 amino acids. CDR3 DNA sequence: TGTGCCACCAGCAAAGGGGGAAGCAATCAGCCCCAGCATTTT. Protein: CATSKGGSNQPQHF.

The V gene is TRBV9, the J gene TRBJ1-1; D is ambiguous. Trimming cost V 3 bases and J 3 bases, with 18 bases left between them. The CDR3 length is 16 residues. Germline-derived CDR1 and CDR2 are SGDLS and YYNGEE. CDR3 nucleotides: TGTGCCAGCAGCGCCGCTACGGGGTTTGGGGACACTGAAGCTTTCTTT. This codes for CASSAATGFGDTEAFF.

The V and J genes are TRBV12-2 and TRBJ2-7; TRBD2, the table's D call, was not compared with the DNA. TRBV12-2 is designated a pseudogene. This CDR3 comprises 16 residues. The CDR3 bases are TGTGCAAGTCGCTTAGCCGGGTCCCCCAAAGACTACGAGCAGTACTTC. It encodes CASRLAGSPKDYEQYF.

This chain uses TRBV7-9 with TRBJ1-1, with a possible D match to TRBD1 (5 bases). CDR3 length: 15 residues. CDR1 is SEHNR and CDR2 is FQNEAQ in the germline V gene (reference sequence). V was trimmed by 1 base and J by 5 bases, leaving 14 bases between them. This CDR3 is CASSLVPGVVTEAFF. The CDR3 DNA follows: TGTGCCAGCAGCTTAGTACCGGGGGTCGTAACTGAAGCTTTCTTT.

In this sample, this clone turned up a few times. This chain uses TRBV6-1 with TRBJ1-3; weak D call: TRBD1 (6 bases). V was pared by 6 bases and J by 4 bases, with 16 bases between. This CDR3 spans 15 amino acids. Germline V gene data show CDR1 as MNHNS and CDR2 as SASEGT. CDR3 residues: CASSRGQPGGNTIYF. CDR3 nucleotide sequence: TGTGCCAGCAGCCGCGGACAGCCAGGGGGAAACACCATATATTTT.